This T cell receptor (beta chain) is drawn from a study of control samples from healthy donors and cancer patients. Assay: immunoSEQ multiplex PCR; the TCRdb copy retains only in-frame clones and omits some. The table has 200,000 to 250,000 clones, about 95% seen once. CDR1 and CDR2 (germline): SGHTA, FQGNSA. The V end was cut by 3 bases, the J end by 7 bases, with 16 bases between. The CDR3 is 16 amino acids. This rearrangement joins TRBV7-2 to TRBJ1-6, with D perhaps TRBD1 (6 bases). Material for sequencing was blood. The source is a man aged 50 to 60 in good health. CDR3 residues: CASSLAHRVDNSPLHF. CDR3 in DNA: TGTGCCAGCAGCTTGGCCCACAGGGTTGACAATTCACCCCTCCACTTT.